This T cell receptor (beta chain) was captured by sequencing in a study of CD8+ T cells in alopecia areata. Findings and limits, study-wide: Tissue-resident alphabeta T cells belonging to normal skin likewise get sequenced within scalp specimens. In patients, TCRs were shared less clearly than in mice, and HLA may possibly be involved.

About this clone itself: Its antigen remains unknown.

As to treatment: oral pan-JAK inhibitor, 5-10 mg twice daily. CDR1 and CDR2 from the germline V gene are SGHDN and FVKESK. The V and J ends lost 0 bases and 11 bases respectively, with 13 bases between them. The CDR3 extends over 13 amino acids. Once RNA had been extracted, it was reverse transcribed into cDNA to act as the sequencing template. The data were produced by immunoSEQ multiplex PCR, yet TCRdb's version contains in-frame clones alone and is incomplete. The table has about 180,000 clones, approximately 59% seen once. The source is a human donor with alopecia areata. Here the sequenced sample was CD4+ T cells sorted from blood, taken at approximately week 55, from a patient treated with tofacitinib. The chain combines TRBV14 with TRBJ2-5; D not certain. CDR3 sequence reads: CASSQDVGNQQYF. The CDR3 bases are TGTGCCAGCAGCCAAGATGTAGGGAATCAGCAGTACTTC.